The clone carrying this T cell receptor beta chain was detected a few times. Authors' data handling: Amplifying reference gene primers gave estimates of nucleated cell counts. Clones were sequenced by immunoSEQ multiplex PCR, and TCRdb holds only the in-frame ones, with some missing. D and trimming were read from the DNA, whereas the V and J calls and clone size are those reported in that table. Of over 90,000 clones listed, around 74% are singletons. This sample is part of a study of blood T cell repertoires in COVID-19. Turning to the study itself: The United States, Italy and Spain were the sources of the acute and convalescent COVID-19 samples.

Sequences were obtained from peripheral blood. The receptor's source is an older man with COVID-19, enrolled during active disease.

The CDR3 bases are TGTGCCATCAGGGGGACTAGCGGGAGGAGAGGTGAGCAGTTCTTC. Protein: CAIRGTSGRRGEQFF. V usage is TRBV10-3 and J usage is TRBJ2-1, with 15 bases lining up with TRBD2. The CDR3 is 15 residues long. The V gene's germline CDR1 is ENHRY and CDR2 SYGVKD. V gave up 6 bases and J gave up 9 bases; unmatched junction bases: 6.